This T cell receptor (beta chain) was sequenced in a study of beta chain features in type 1 diabetes. At the level of the study: Age, gender, cell numbers and subset yield matched between patients and controls. Across all samples, roughly 99 million sorted cells were examined. Study-level results: VDJ junctions sequenced from type 1 diabetes patients showed fewer insertions and more deletions. All four CD4+ subsets of Type 1 diabetes patients contained TCRB CDR3s that were moderately but significantly shorter.

In this sample, this clone turned up a few times. Its target is unknown. Reverse transcription of all isolated RNA meant that expressed TCRB transcripts were sequenced. Sequenced naive, central memory and regulatory T cell samples produced an average of around 3.8 million reads. Sequencing was performed with immunoSEQ multiplex PCR; in TCRdb, only in-frame clones are kept and a portion is missing. Seen here are roughly 260,000 clones, approximately 10% observed once, and the top ten hold over 0.015%. Per the germline V gene, CDR1 is SNHLY and CDR2 is FYNNEI. The CDR3 has 14 amino acids. V lost 6 bases to trimming and J lost 5 bases; unmatched junction nucleotides: 5.

The TCR originated in a man aged 25-45 years with type 1 diabetes. Sequenced material: naive CD4+ T cells from blood. This chain joins TRBV2 and TRBJ2-7; 12 bases fit TRBD2. In DNA, the CDR3 is TGTGCCAGCAGCGGACTAGCGGGGAGAAACGAGCAGTACTTC. Its protein is CASSGLAGRNEQYF.